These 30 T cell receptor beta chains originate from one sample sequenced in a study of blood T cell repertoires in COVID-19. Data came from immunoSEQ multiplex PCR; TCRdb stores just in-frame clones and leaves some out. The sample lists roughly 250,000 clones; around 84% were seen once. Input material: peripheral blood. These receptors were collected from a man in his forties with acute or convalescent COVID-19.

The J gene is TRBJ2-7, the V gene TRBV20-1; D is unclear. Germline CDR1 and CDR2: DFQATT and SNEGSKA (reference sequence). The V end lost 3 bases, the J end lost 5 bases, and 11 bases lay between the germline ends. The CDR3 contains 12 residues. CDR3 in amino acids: CSASLQPNEQYF. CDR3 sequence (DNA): TGCAGTGCTAGTTTACAGCCGAACGAGCAGTACTTC.

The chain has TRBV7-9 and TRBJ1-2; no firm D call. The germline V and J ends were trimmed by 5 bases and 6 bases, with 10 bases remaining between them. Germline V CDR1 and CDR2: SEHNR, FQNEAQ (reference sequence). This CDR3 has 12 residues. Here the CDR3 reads CASSRTDDGYTF. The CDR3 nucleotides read TGTGCCAGCAGCCGGACTGACGATGGCTACACCTTC.

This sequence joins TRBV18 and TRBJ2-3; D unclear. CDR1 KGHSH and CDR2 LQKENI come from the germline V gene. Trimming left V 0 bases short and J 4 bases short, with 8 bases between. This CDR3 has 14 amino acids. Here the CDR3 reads CASSPPQVPDTQYF. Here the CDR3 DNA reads TGTGCCAGCTCACCACCACAAGTGCCAGATACGCAGTATTTT.

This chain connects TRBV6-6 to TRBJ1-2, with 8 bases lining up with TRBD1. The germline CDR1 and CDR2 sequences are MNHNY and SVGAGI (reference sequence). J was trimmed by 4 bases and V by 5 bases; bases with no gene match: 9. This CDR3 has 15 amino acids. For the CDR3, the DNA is TGTGCCAGCAGTATAATTCAGGGGGCTAGCTATGGCTACACCTTC. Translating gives CASSIIQGASYGYTF.

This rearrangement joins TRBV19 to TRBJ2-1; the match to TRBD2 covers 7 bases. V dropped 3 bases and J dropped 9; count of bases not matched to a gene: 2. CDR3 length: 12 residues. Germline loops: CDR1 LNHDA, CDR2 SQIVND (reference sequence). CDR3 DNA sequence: TGTGCCAGTAGTATTCCGGGGGGTGAGCAGTTCTTC. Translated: CASSIPGGEQFF.

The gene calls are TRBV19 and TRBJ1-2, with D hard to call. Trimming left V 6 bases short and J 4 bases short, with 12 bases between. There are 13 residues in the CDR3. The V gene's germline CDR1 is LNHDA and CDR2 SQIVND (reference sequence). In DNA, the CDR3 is TGTGCCAGTAGGGCCCAGGCCCCCTATGGCTACACCTTC. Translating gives CASRAQAPYGYTF.

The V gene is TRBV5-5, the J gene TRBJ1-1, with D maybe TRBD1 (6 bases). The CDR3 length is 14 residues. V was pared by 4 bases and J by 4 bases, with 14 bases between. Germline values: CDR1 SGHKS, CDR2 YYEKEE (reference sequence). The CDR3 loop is CASSLQGKGTEAFF. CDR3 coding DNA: TGTGCCAGCAGCCTCCAGGGGAAGGGCACTGAAGCTTTCTTT.

The CDR3 region has the DNA TGTGCCAGCAGCAAGAGCCCCGTTCGGACAGGTAGCTCACCCCTCCACTTT. It yields the protein CASSKSPVRTGSSPLHF. The chain recombines TRBV21-1 with TRBJ1-6; the table names TRBD1, a call not compared with the DNA. TRBV21-1 is a pseudogene segment. The CDR3 consists of 17 residues.

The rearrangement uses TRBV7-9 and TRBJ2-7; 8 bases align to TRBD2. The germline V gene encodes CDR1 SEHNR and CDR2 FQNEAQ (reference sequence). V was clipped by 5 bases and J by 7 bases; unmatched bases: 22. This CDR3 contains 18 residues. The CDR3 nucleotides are TGTGCCAGCAGCGCAAATCCCGGGACTAGGAGTTTTGGTTGGGAGCAGTACTTC. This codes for CASSANPGTRSFGWEQYF.

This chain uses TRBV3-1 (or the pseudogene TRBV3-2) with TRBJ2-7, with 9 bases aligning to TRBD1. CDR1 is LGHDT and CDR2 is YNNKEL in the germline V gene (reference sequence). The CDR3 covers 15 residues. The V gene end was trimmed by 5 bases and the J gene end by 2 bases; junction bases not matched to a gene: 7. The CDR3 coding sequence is TGTGCCAGCAGCAACAGGGGGCCCGGCACCTACGAGCAGTACTTC. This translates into CASSNRGPGTYEQYF.

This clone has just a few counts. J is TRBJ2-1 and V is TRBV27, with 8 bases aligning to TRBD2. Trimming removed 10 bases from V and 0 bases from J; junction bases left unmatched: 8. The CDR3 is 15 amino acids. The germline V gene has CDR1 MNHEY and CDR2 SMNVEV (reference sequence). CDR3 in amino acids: CATSGGGGSYNEQFF. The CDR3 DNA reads TGTGCCACCTCGGGAGGGGGGGGCTCCTACAATGAGCAGTTCTTC.

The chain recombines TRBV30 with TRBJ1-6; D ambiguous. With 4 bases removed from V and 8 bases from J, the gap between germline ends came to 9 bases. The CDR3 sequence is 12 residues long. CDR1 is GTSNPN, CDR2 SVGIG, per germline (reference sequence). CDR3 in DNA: TGTGCCTGGACCCGATCGGATTCACCCCTCCACTTT. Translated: CAWTRSDSPLHF.

This chain's CDR3 is CASSIQGKRTDTQYF. In DNA, the CDR3 is TGTGCCAGTAGTATCCAGGGGAAACGCACAGATACGCAGTATTTT. This sequence joins TRBV19 and TRBJ2-3; tentatively, D is TRBD1 (6 bases). The germline V gene has CDR1 LNHDA and CDR2 SQIVND (reference sequence). V was clipped by 3 bases and J by 1 base, with 11 bases between them. This CDR3 has 15 amino acids.

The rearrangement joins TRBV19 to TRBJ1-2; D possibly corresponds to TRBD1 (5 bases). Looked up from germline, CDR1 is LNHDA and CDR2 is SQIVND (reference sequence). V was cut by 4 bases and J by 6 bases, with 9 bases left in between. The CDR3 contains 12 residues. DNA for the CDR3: TGTGCCAGTAGTAAGGAGGGGAATGGCTACACCTTC. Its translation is CASSKEGNGYTF.

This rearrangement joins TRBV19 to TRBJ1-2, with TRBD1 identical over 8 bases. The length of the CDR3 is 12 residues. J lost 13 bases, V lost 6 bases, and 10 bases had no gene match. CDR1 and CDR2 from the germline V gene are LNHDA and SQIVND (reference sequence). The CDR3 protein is CASSGQGGWSTF. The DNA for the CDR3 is TGTGCCAGTAGCGGACAGGGCGGCTGGAGCACCTTC.

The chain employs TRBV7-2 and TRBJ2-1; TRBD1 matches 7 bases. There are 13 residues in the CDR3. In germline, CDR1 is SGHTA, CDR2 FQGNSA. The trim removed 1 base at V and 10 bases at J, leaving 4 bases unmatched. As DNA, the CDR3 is TGTGCCAGCAGCTTAGAGGGGGCGGGCGAGCAGTTCTTC. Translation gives CASSLEGAGEQFF.

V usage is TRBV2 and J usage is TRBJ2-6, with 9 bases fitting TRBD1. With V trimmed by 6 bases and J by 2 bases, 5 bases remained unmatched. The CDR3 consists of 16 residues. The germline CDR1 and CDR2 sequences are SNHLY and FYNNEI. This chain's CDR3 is CASSWTGATGANVLTF. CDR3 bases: TGTGCCAGCAGCTGGACAGGGGCTACTGGGGCCAACGTCCTGACTTTC.

The CDR3 is CASSRLRGQGVFIGEKLFF. DNA for the CDR3: TGCGCCAGCAGCCGACTTCGGGGACAGGGGGTCTTTATTGGTGAAAAACTGTTTTTT. V is TRBV4-1 and J is TRBJ1-4, with 11 positions matching TRBD1. V was clipped by 4 bases and J by 7 bases; unmatched bases: 17. In germline, CDR1 is MGHRA, CDR2 YSYEKL. This CDR3 contains 19 residues.

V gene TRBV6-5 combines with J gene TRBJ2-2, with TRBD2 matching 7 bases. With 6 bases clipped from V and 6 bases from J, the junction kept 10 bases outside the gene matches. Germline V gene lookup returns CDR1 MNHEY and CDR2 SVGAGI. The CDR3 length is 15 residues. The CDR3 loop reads CASSRGLGRAGELFF. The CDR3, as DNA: TGTGCCAGCAGCCGAGGACTAGGGCGCGCCGGGGAGCTGTTTTTT.

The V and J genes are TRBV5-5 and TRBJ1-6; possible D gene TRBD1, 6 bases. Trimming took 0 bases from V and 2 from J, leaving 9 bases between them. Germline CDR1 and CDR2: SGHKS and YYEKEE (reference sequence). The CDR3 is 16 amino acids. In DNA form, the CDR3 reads TGTGCCAGCAGCTTGGCAGGGACAACCTATAATTCACCCCTCCACTTT. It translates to CASSLAGTTYNSPLHF.

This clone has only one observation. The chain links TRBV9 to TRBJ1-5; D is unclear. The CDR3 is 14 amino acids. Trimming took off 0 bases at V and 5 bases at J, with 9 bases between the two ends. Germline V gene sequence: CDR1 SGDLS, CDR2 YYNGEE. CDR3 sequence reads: CASSVDPGDQPQHF. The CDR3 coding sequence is TGTGCCAGCAGCGTAGATCCCGGGGATCAGCCCCAGCATTTT.

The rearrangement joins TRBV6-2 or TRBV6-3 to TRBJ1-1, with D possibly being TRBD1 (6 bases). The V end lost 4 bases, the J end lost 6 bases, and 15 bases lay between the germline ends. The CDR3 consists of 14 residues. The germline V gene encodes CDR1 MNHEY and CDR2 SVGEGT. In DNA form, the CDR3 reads TGTGCCAGCAGTTTCGCGGGGGGCGATGCTGAAGCTTTCTTT. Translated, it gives CASSFAGGDAEAFF.

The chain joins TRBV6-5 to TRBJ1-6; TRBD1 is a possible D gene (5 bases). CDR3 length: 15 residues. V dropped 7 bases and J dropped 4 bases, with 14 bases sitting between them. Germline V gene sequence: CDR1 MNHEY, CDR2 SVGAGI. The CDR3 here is CASTDPGGYNSPLHF. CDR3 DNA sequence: TGTGCCAGCACCGATCCGGGGGGGTATAATTCACCCCTCCACTTT.

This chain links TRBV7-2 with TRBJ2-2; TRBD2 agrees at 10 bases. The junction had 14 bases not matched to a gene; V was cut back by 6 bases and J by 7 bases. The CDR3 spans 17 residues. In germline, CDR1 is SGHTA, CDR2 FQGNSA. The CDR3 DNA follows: TGTGCCAGCAGTACTTTAGCGGGGGGCCGAACGGGCGGGGAGCTGTTTTTT. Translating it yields CASSTLAGGRTGGELFF. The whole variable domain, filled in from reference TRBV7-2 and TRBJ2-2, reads GAGVSQSPSNKVTEKGKDVELRCDPISGHTALYWYRQSLGQGLEFLIYFQGNSAPDKSGLPSDRFSAERTGGSVSTLTIQRTQQEDSAVYLCASSTLAGGRTGGELFFGEGSRLTVL.

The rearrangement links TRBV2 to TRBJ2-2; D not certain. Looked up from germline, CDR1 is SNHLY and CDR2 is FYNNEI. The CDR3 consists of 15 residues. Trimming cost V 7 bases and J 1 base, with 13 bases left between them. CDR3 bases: TGTGCCAGCAACGCGAGAGGTCAGAACACCGGGGAGCTGTTTTTT. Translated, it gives CASNARGQNTGELFF.

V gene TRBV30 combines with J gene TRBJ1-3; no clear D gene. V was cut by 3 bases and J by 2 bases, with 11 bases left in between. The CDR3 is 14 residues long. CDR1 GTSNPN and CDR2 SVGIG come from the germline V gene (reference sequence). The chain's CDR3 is CAWRGTGTGNTIYF. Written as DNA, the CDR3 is TGTGCCTGGAGAGGCACCGGGACTGGAAACACCATATATTTT.

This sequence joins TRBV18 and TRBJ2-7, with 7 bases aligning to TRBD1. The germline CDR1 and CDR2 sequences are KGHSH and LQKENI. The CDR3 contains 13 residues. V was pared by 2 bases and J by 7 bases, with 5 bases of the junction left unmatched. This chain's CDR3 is CASSPSTGWEQYF. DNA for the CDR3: TGTGCCAGCTCACCATCGACAGGGTGGGAGCAGTACTTC.

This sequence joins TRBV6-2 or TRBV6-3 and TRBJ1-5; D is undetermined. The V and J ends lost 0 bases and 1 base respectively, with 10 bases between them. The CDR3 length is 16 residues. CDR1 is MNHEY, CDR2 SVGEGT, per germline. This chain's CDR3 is CASSYSQGRSNQPQHF. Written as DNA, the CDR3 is TGTGCCAGCAGTTACTCTCAAGGGAGGAGCAATCAGCCCCAGCATTTT.

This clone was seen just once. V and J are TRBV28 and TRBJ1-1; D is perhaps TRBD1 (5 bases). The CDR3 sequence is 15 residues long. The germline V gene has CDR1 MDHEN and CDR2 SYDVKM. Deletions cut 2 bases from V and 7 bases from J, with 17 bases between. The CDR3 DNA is TGTGCCAGCAGTTTAGCCTCAAGGGGTCCGGGTGAAGCTTTCTTT. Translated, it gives CASSLASRGPGEAFF.

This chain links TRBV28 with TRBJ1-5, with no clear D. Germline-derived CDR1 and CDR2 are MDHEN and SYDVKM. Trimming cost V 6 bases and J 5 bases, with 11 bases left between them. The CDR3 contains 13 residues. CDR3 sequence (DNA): TGTGCCAGCAGCTCCCCGAACTATCAGCCCCAGCATTTT. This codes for CASSSPNYQPQHF.